These 24 T cell receptor beta chains originate from one sample sequenced in a study of PD-L1 blockade in urothelial cancer. Assay: immunoSEQ multiplex PCR; the TCRdb copy retains only in-frame clones and omits some. Among fewer than 75,000 clones listed, 84% were seen once. Sequenced material: PBMCs, taken around atezolizumab (anti-PD-L1) treatment. The receptors were sampled from a man aged 70 or older with urothelial cancer.

The CDR3 DNA follows: TGTGCCTGGAGTCGGGGACTAGCCTCCGAGCAGTACTTC. This gives the protein CAWSRGLASEQYF. The chain employs TRBV30 and TRBJ2-7; 9 bases are shared with TRBD2. The CDR3 extends over 13 amino acids. With 2 bases clipped from V and 6 bases from J, the junction kept 5 bases outside the gene matches. Germline CDR1 and CDR2: GTSNPN and SVGIG (reference sequence).

The V and J genes are TRBV7-8 and TRBJ2-1, with 9 nucleotides matching TRBD2. V shed 5 bases and J 2 bases; nucleotides not matched to a gene: 7. Germline CDR1 and CDR2: SGHVS and FQNEAQ. This CDR3 has 16 residues. In nucleotides, the CDR3 is TGTGCCAGCAGCACGGACCCTAGCGGGGCCTACAATGAGCAGTTCTTC. It encodes CASSTDPSGAYNEQFF.

V is TRBV7-9 and J is TRBJ1-4; D gene unclear. Trimming removed 1 base from V and 3 bases from J, with 9 bases in between. Germline CDR1 reads SEHNR; CDR2 reads FQNEAQ (reference sequence). The CDR3 spans 15 residues. CDR3 region: CASSLVHQSNEKLFF. The CDR3 DNA is TGTGCCAGCAGCTTAGTGCACCAGTCTAATGAAAAACTGTTTTTT.

The chain links TRBV18 to TRBJ2-7, with TRBD1 as a possible D gene (7 bases). The ends were cut back, 5 bases at V and 2 bases at J, with 19 bases in the middle. CDR1 is KGHSH, CDR2 LQKENI, per germline. This CDR3 region has 16 residues. As DNA, the CDR3 is TGTGCCAGCTCAGATACACTAGCCAGGGGGGCCTACGAGCAGTACTTC. Protein sequence: CASSDTLARGAYEQYF.

This clone was seen only once. The chain joins TRBV7-2 to TRBJ1-1, with D perhaps TRBD1 (5 bases). Trimming shortened V by 1 base and J by 8 bases, and 17 bases separated the two germline ends. This CDR3 is 15 amino acids long. Germline-derived CDR1 and CDR2 are SGHTA and FQGNSA. The CDR3 protein is CASSLVSRVSGEAFF. The CDR3 DNA reads TGTGCCAGCAGCTTAGTTTCCAGAGTATCAGGGGAAGCTTTCTTT.

The J gene is TRBJ1-1, the V gene TRBV5-4; TRBD1 might be the D (6 bases). V lost 6 bases to trimming and J lost 1 base, with 19 bases between them. Germline assignment: CDR1 SGHNT and CDR2 YYREEE (reference sequence). The CDR3 has 16 amino acids. The DNA for the CDR3 is TGTGCCAGCACCCTTCGGGGGGCGCGGGAGAACACTGAAGCTTTCTTT. Its protein is CASTLRGARENTEAFF.

The chain combines TRBV2 with TRBJ2-1; TRBD1 agrees at 7 bases. The germline gives CDR1 SNHLY, CDR2 FYNNEI. V was clipped by 7 bases and J by 5 bases; unmatched bases: 8. The CDR3 covers 14 residues. DNA of the CDR3: TGTGCCAGCATTCCGGACAGGAGAAACAATGAGCAGTTCTTC. Its protein is CASIPDRRNNEQFF.

V is TRBV5-6 and J is TRBJ1-2; D is perhaps TRBD1 (5 bases). Per germline, CDR1 SGHDT and CDR2 YYEEEE. Trimming cost V 3 bases and J 3 bases, with 9 bases left between them. The CDR3 loop spans 13 amino acids. CDR3 nucleotide sequence: TGTGCCAGCAGCTCGGGGGAAGACTATGGCTACACCTTC. It specifies CASSSGEDYGYTF.

The CDR3 bases are TGCGCCAGCAGCCAAGATCAGGGGGCGGGAGCCGAGCAGTACTTC. Translated, it gives CASSQDQGAGAEQYF. This chain links TRBV4-1 with TRBJ2-7, with D possibly matching TRBD1 (8 bases). Trimming removed 0 bases from V and 6 bases from J, with 15 bases in between. CDR1 is MGHRA, CDR2 YSYEKL, per germline. The CDR3 runs 15 residues.

The rearrangement links TRBV7-7 to TRBJ2-5, with a weak D call TRBD2 (6 bases). The CDR3 is 13 residues long. V gave up 5 bases and J gave up 5 bases, with 12 bases separating them. Germline values: CDR1 SSHAT, CDR2 FNYEAQ (reference sequence). The DNA for the CDR3 is TGTGCCAGCAGCCCCCGGAGGGTTGAGACCCAGTACTTC. Its protein is CASSPRRVETQYF.

This clone has just one count. This chain connects TRBV21-1 to TRBJ2-7; whether TRBD2, the table's D call, matches the DNA was not checked. TRBV21-1 is listed as a pseudogene. The CDR3 contains 16 residues. The CDR3, as DNA: TGTGCCAGCAGGACGACTAGCCCCGGATGTAGGTGCGAGCAGTACTTC. It codes for CASRTTSPGCRCEQYF.

The chain combines TRBV7-8 with TRBJ2-3, with TRBD2 matching over 8 bases. V shed 1 base, J shed 3 bases, and the junction held 3 bases outside the gene matches. The CDR3 has 15 residues. Germline CDR1 and CDR2: SGHVS and FQNEAQ. The DNA for the CDR3 is TGTGCCAGCAGCTTAGGAGGCGGGAGGACAGATACGCAGTATTTT. Protein product: CASSLGGGRTDTQYF.

The chain couples TRBV28 to TRBJ1-5; unclear D gene. The V gene lost 3 bases and the J gene lost 0 bases, with 6 bases spanning the gap. Germline lookup yields CDR1 MDHEN and CDR2 SYDVKM. This CDR3 has 14 amino acids. The CDR3 DNA is TGTGCCAGCAGTTTTTCAGGTAGCAATCAGCCCCAGCATTTT. This codes for CASSFSGSNQPQHF. Filled out from reference TRBV28 and TRBJ1-5, the complete variable domain reads DVKVTQSSRYLVKRTGEKVFLECVQDMDHENMFWYRQDPGLGLRLIYFSYDVKMKEKGDIPEGYSVSREKKERFSLILESASTNQTSMYLCASSFSGSNQPQHFGDGTRLSIL.

The chain carries TRBV25-1 and TRBJ1-2; TRBD1 is a possible D gene (6 bases). CDR3 size: 16 residues. Germline V gives CDR1 MGHDK, CDR2 SYGVNS. The V gene lost 5 bases and the J gene lost 7 bases, with 23 bases spanning the gap. The CDR3 nucleotides are TGTGCCAGCAGTCACTTTGCGGGGGCCACGGGTGGTGGCTACACCTTC. Encoded protein: CASSHFAGATGGGYTF.

The chain uses TRBV11-1 and TRBJ2-7; 7 bases agree with TRBD2. CDR1 is SGHAT, CDR2 FQDESV, per germline (reference sequence). V was clipped by 5 bases and J by 3 bases; unmatched bases: 7. The CDR3 has 14 amino acids. CDR3 nucleotides: TGTGCCAGCAGCCCCGGGACTACAGACTACGAGCAGTACTTC. Its protein is CASSPGTTDYEQYF. The whole variable domain, remainder taken from reference TRBV11-1 and TRBJ2-7, is EAEVAQSPRYKITEKSQAVAFWCDPISGHATLYWYRQILGQGPELLVQFQDESVVDDSQLPKDRFSAERLKGVDSTLKIQPAELGDSAMYLCASSPGTTDYEQYFGPGTRLTVT.

The gene calls are TRBV5-1 and TRBJ2-7; TRBD2 matches at 11 bases. Germline V gene lookup returns CDR1 SGHRS and CDR2 YFSETQ. This CDR3 comprises 16 residues. J gave up 0 bases and V 3 bases, and 5 bases lay outside the gene matches. Written as DNA, the CDR3 is TGCGCCAGCAGCTGGACTAGCGGGTATAGCTCCTACGAGCAGTACTTC. Protein: CASSWTSGYSSYEQYF.

The gene calls are TRBV11-2 and TRBJ2-3; tentative D call: TRBD2 (6 bases). V was shortened by 1 base and J by 4 bases, with 6 bases between the two germline ends. Germline CDR1 reads SGHAT; CDR2 reads FQNNGV. The CDR3 length is 13 residues. Here the CDR3 DNA reads TGTGCCAGCAGCTTAGGACTAGCAGATACGCAGTATTTT. It translates to CASSLGLADTQYF.

This sequence joins TRBV7-2 and TRBJ1-1, with 7 bases that match TRBD1. This CDR3 spans 15 amino acids. In germline, CDR1 is SGHTA, CDR2 FQGNSA. J was trimmed by 1 base and V by 5 bases; bases with no gene match: 7. The CDR3 region has the DNA TGTGCCAGCAGCCCCGTCCCAGGGGGGAACACTGAAGCTTTCTTT. Amino acids: CASSPVPGGNTEAFF.

In this sample, this clone turned up once. The J gene is TRBJ1-4, the V gene TRBV5-1; 10 nucleotides match TRBD1. Germline CDR1 reads SGHRS; CDR2 reads YFSETQ. The CDR3 runs to 16 residues. V shed 4 bases and J 7 bases; nucleotides not matched to a gene: 10. CDR3 in amino acids: CASSKGPGTGVEKLFF. The CDR3 DNA reads as TGCGCCAGCAGCAAGGGGCCCGGGACAGGGGTTGAAAAACTGTTTTTT.

This clone was counted a single time. This chain joins TRBV29-1 and TRBJ1-1; 7 bases line up with TRBD1. Trimming cost V 7 bases and J 4 bases; bases outside gene matches: 15. Looked up from germline, CDR1 is SQVTM and CDR2 is ANQGSEA. CDR3 length equals 15 residues. The CDR3 DNA sequence: TGCAGCGCCTCTCCGGGACAGTATCTGCGCACTGAAGCTTTCTTT. Translated, it gives CSASPGQYLRTEAFF.

The J gene is TRBJ2-5, the V gene TRBV27, with TRBD1 matching over 8 bases. This CDR3 is 13 amino acids long. The germline gives CDR1 MNHEY, CDR2 SMNVEV (reference sequence). V was pared by 3 bases and J by 5 bases, with 2 bases of the junction left unmatched. The chain's CDR3 is CASSLQGAETQYF. DNA for the CDR3: TGTGCCAGCAGTTTGCAGGGGGCGGAGACCCAGTACTTC.

The table lists this clone with a count of one. The chain employs TRBV28 and TRBJ2-5, with 10 positions matching TRBD2. CDR1 and CDR2 from the germline V gene are MDHEN and SYDVKM. This CDR3 spans 18 amino acids. V shed 2 bases, J shed 2 bases, and the junction held 11 bases outside the gene matches. CDR3 sequence: CASSLAPSGLANQETQYF. CDR3 sequence (DNA): TGTGCCAGCAGTTTAGCCCCCTCGGGACTAGCGAATCAAGAGACCCAGTACTTC.

This clone was recorded once. The chain carries TRBV9 and TRBJ1-5; TRBD1 agrees at 9 bases. This CDR3 is 15 amino acids long. With V trimmed by 3 bases and J by 7 bases, 8 bases remained unmatched. The V gene's germline CDR1 is SGDLS and CDR2 YYNGEE. CDR3 sequence (DNA): TGTGCCAGCAGCGCCCAAGGACAGGGGTTCCAGCCCCAGCATTTT. Translated, it gives CASSAQGQGFQPQHF.

This sequence joins TRBV28 and TRBJ2-5; the D gene is possibly TRBD1 (7 bases). Trimming removed 5 bases from V and 4 bases from J, with 17 bases in between. This CDR3 contains 15 residues. Germline loops: CDR1 MDHEN, CDR2 SYDVKM. CDR3 coding DNA: TGTGCCAGCAGTCCCAGGGGGGCGATTGGAGAGACCCAGTACTTC. Translated, it gives CASSPRGAIGETQYF.